The rows below give T cell receptor beta chains drawn from one sample of a study of identical twins. TCRdb called the 5' RACE reads again in MiXCR, with one record for every CDR3 protein. The sample shows about 200,000 distinct CDR3 sequences, roughly a tenth of them seen only once. The sequencing input was memory (CD45RO+) T cells sorted from blood. These TCRs come from a woman between 18 and 29 years old in good health. Each CDR3 is given with its conserved first and last residue. D genes are given only for firm matches. Rows may omit the clone size; those that give it use once, few, many or a size class.

>few|TRBV6-2/TRBV6-3|TRBJ1-2|NA
TGTGCCAGCAGTTATAACTATGGCTACACCTTC
CASSYNYGYTF
>NA|TRBV3-1|TRBJ2-7|NA
TGTGCCAGCAGCCAAGGTGGGATGCACTACGAGCAGTACTTC
CASSQGGMHYEQYF
>few|TRBV11-2|TRBJ1-5|TRBD1
TGTGCCAGCAGCCCGGACAGGGGAAGCAATCAGCCCCAGCATTTT
CASSPDRGSNQPQHF
>many|TRBV7-2|TRBJ1-2|NA
TGTGCCAGCAGCTTAGCGCGGATAGAGGGAGGAGGTAGCTATGGCTACACCTTC
CASSLARIEGGGSYGYTF
>few|TRBV4-1|TRBJ1-1|TRBD1
TGCGCCAGCAGCCAAGATCACAGGGGTACTGAAGCTTTCTTT
CASSQDHRGTEAFF
>few|TRBV19|TRBJ1-1|NA
TGTGCCAGTAATCGGGGCCTGACCGCCACTGAAGCTTTCTTT
CASNRGLTATEAFF
>NA|TRBV20-1|TRBJ2-3|TRBD2
TGCAGTGCTAGAGATGGGACTAGCGGCGATACGCAGTATTTT
CSARDGTSGDTQYF
>few|TRBV2|TRBJ2-3|TRBD2
TGTGCCAGCAGCGGGGGGGCCGCAGATACGCAGTATTTT
CASSGGAADTQYF
>many|TRBV3-1|TRBJ2-5|NA
TGTGCCAGCAGCCAAGAAACTAGCTGGAGAGAGACCCAGTACTTC
CASSQETSWRETQYF
>few|TRBV5-1|TRBJ2-2|TRBD2
TGCGCCAGCAGCCCGAGGGGGACTAGGGACACCGGGGAGCTGTTTTTT
CASSPRGTRDTGELFF
>NA|TRBV9|TRBJ2-1|TRBD2
TGTGCCAGCAGCGGGACTAGCGGGTGGGGTGAGCAGTTCTTC
CASSGTSGWGEQFF
>few|TRBV6-1|TRBJ1-1|NA
TGTGCCAGCACCCCCCCGGGCCAGGCGAACACTGAAGCTTTCTTT
CASTPPGQANTEAFF
>NA|TRBV12-3/TRBV12-4|TRBJ2-7|TRBD2
TGTGCCAGCAGTCCGAACGCGGGACTAGCCTACGAGCAGTACTTC
CASSPNAGLAYEQYF
>few|TRBV20-1|TRBJ2-1|TRBD2
TGCAGTGCTAGAACTGGGACTAGCGGGAGCAGTGAGCAGTTCTTC
CSARTGTSGSSEQFF
>many|TRBV12-3/TRBV12-4|TRBJ2-1|TRBD1
TGTGCCAGCAGTCCGGGGGGGACAGGGGTCTATGAGCAGTTCTTC
CASSPGGTGVYEQFF
>few|TRBV6-1|TRBJ2-3|TRBD1
TGTGCCAGCAGAGTGACAGGGGGCGCAACAGATACGCAGTATTTT
CASRVTGGATDTQYF
>few|TRBV20-1|TRBJ2-3|TRBD2
TGCAGTGCTAGAGATCCCAGCGGGGGCCTCATCACAGATACGCAGTATTTT
CSARDPSGGLITDTQYF
>few|TRBV7-9|TRBJ2-1|NA
TGTGCCAGCAGCTTAGCCCGGGGGCCACGGGGGAATGAGCAGTTCTTC
CASSLARGPRGNEQFF